This T cell receptor (beta chain) was captured by sequencing in a study of beta chain features in type 1 diabetes. Study-wide results and caveats: Within each of all four CD4+ subsets, Type 1 diabetes patients had TCRB CDR3s that were moderately but significantly shorter. Here, the possible influence of HLA type (on TCRB rearrangement) remained unresolved.

The isolated RNA, all of it, was reverse transcribed, so expressed TCRB transcripts were what got sequenced. Some clones are missing from TCRdb's copy, which holds only in-frame ones; the method was immunoSEQ multiplex PCR. The sample carries about 250,000 clones, approximately 10% recorded once. This clone was counted only a few times. Its antigen is not known. Averaging roughly 120 mL, one heparinised blood draw came from each individual donor. The clonotype originates from a man aged 30-40 years with type 1 diabetes. The sequenced sample consisted of naive CD4+ T cells from blood.

CDR3 region: CASRLTRVDYNEQFF. The DNA of the CDR3 is TGTGCCAGCAGGTTGACGAGGGTGGACTACAATGAGCAGTTCTTC. The V and J genes are TRBV27 and TRBJ2-1; perhaps TRBD2 as D (5 bases). Germline V gene lookup returns CDR1 MNHEY and CDR2 SMNVEV (reference sequence). The V gene lost 6 bases and the J gene lost 3 bases, with 15 bases spanning the gap. The CDR3 spans 15 residues.